The next 20 T cell receptor beta chains were all read from a single sample in a study of blood T cell repertoires in COVID-19. Profiled with immunoSEQ multiplex PCR; TCRdb holds only in-frame clones, not every one. This sample carries 250,000 to 350,000 clones, about 80% of them seen once, and the ten largest clones take approximately 14%. Sequencing was performed on peripheral blood. These TCRs come from a person aged 70 to 85 with COVID-19, enrolled during active disease.

The V and J genes are TRBV12-3 or TRBV12-4 and TRBJ1-1, with D tentatively TRBD1 (5 bases). V was trimmed by 3 bases and J by 4 bases, leaving 9 bases between them. The length of the CDR3 is 13 residues. This chain's CDR3 is CASSLTVTTEAFF. The CDR3 bases are TGTGCCAGCAGTTTGACAGTGACCACTGAAGCTTTCTTT.

The CDR3 region has the DNA TGTGCCAGCAGCCAGACTTATTACGAGCAGTACTTC. As protein: CASSQTYYEQYF. V usage is TRBV12-3 or TRBV12-4 and J usage is TRBJ2-7; D unresolved. The CDR3 is 12 amino acids. Trimming cost V 6 bases and J 4 bases, with 10 bases left between them.

This clone has a handful of counts. This sequence joins TRBV4-1 and TRBJ1-2; the match to TRBD1 covers 9 bases. V gave up 2 bases and J gave up 2 bases; unmatched junction bases: 3. From germline, CDR1 is MGHRA and CDR2 YSYEKL. The CDR3 is 15 residues long. The CDR3 region has the DNA TGCGCCAGCAGCCAACCCGGGACAGGGAACTATGGCTACACCTTC. Protein product: CASSQPGTGNYGYTF.

This rearrangement joins TRBV6-5 to TRBJ1-3; no firm D call. This CDR3 contains 11 residues. The V end lost 6 bases, the J end lost 4 bases, and 4 bases lay between the germline ends. From germline, CDR1 is MNHEY and CDR2 SVGAGI. The CDR3 DNA is TGTGCCAGCAGACAGGGAAACACCATATATTTT. It yields the protein CASRQGNTIYF.

The rearrangement links TRBV10-2 to TRBJ1-1, with a weak D call TRBD1 (5 bases). CDR1 and CDR2 (germline): WSHSY, SAAADI. Trimming cost V 8 bases and J 4 bases, with 11 bases left between them. This CDR3 has 12 residues. The CDR3 loop reads CASGSGGTEAFF. CDR3 nucleotide sequence: TGCGCCAGCGGGTCGGGGGGCACTGAAGCTTTCTTT.

The rearrangement uses TRBV28 and TRBJ1-2; a weak D match, TRBD1 (6 bases). From germline, CDR1 is MDHEN and CDR2 SYDVKM. Trimming pared 5 bases from V and 4 bases from J, leaving 11 bases between. This CDR3 comprises 13 residues. The CDR3 DNA sequence: TGTGCCAGCAGTACCGGACAGTTCTATGGCTACACCTTC. Its translation: CASSTGQFYGYTF.

V and J are TRBV7-9 and TRBJ2-7; 7 nucleotides agree with TRBD1. V dropped 4 bases and J dropped 1; count of bases not matched to a gene: 16. Germline V lookup: CDR1 SEHNR, CDR2 FQNEAQ (reference sequence). The CDR3 loop spans 18 amino acids. The CDR3 coding sequence is TGTGCCAGCAGCTCAACTAACTCAGCCGGCAGGGGGTCCTACGAGCAGTACTTC. Its protein product is CASSSTNSAGRGSYEQYF.

The V and J genes are TRBV5-4 and TRBJ2-7; 11 bases are a match to TRBD2. Trimming cost V 0 bases and J 6 bases; bases outside gene matches: 5. The CDR3 has 15 residues. Per the germline V gene, CDR1 is SGHNT and CDR2 is YYREEE (reference sequence). DNA for the CDR3: TGTGCCAGCAGCTTGGTAGCGGGGGGGACCGGCGAGCAGTACTTC. Translated: CASSLVAGGTGEQYF. Full variable domain (rest looked up from reference TRBV5-4 and TRBJ2-7): ETGVTQSPTHLIKTRGQQVTLRCSSQSGHNTVSWYQQALGQGPQFIFQYYREEENGRGNFPPRFSGLQFPNYSSELNVNALELDDSALYLCASSLVAGGTGEQYFGPGTRLTVT.

This rearrangement joins TRBV3-1 (or the pseudogene TRBV3-2) to TRBJ1-6; D perhaps matches TRBD1 (6 bases). The CDR3 runs 16 residues. Trimming pared 6 bases from V and 0 bases from J, leaving 12 bases between. Germline loops: CDR1 LGHDT, CDR2 YNNKEL (reference sequence). CDR3 nucleotide sequence: TGTGCCAGCAGGCCCGGGACATGCTCCTATAATTCACCCCTCCACTTT. Protein product: CASRPGTCSYNSPLHF.

The gene calls are TRBV19 and TRBJ2-3, with TRBD2 as a possible D gene (6 bases). The CDR3 has 16 residues. Looked up from germline, CDR1 is LNHDA and CDR2 is SQIVND (reference sequence). V was cut by 4 bases and J by 1 base, with 15 bases left in between. Written as DNA, the CDR3 is TGTGCCAGTAGTAGATTAGGCGGGATCCGCACAGATACGCAGTATTTT. Translation gives CASSRLGGIRTDTQYF.

The rearrangement uses TRBV5-1 and TRBJ1-2; 8 nucleotides line up with TRBD1. The germline CDR1 and CDR2 sequences are SGHRS and YFSETQ. This CDR3 contains 15 residues. V was clipped by 4 bases and J by 0 bases; unmatched bases: 5. The CDR3 here is CASSLTGGPNYGYTF. CDR3 DNA: TGCGCCAGCAGCCTAACAGGGGGGCCTAACTATGGCTACACCTTC.

This clone was observed a single time. This chain joins TRBV28 and TRBJ1-4; D possibly corresponds to TRBD1 (5 bases). The ends were cut back, 7 bases at V and 7 bases at J, with 22 bases in the middle. CDR3 length equals 16 residues. Germline assignment: CDR1 MDHEN and CDR2 SYDVKM. This CDR3 reads CASTDNSREVPEKLFF. CDR3 bases: TGTGCCAGCACCGATAATTCCAGGGAGGTCCCTGAAAAACTGTTTTTT.

This chain uses TRBV6-5 with TRBJ1-1; D unclear. Trimming removed 2 bases at V and 8 bases at J, with 15 bases between. This CDR3 is built from 14 residues. Germline assignment: CDR1 MNHEY and CDR2 SVGAGI. In DNA form, the CDR3 reads TGTGCCAGCAGTTACCGGCCCCCGGGAGCCGAAGCTTTCTTT. It yields the protein CASSYRPPGAEAFF.

The rearrangement uses TRBV24-1 and TRBJ2-3; 12 nucleotides agree with TRBD2. V lost 4 bases, J lost 5 bases, and 9 bases stayed unmatched. Germline values: CDR1 KGHDR, CDR2 SFDVKD. The CDR3 consists of 17 residues. As DNA, the CDR3 is TGTGCCACCAGTGACCCCCTAGCGGGAGGGCCGGGAGATACGCAGTATTTT. Translated, it gives CATSDPLAGGPGDTQYF.

This rearrangement joins TRBV11-3 to TRBJ1-5, with 8 bases that match TRBD1. This CDR3 spans 19 amino acids. CDR1 is SGHNT and CDR2 is YENEEA in the germline V gene. V shed 5 bases and J 0 bases; nucleotides not matched to a gene: 15. CDR3 sequence (DNA): TGTGCCAGCAGCCAAGACAGGGGCCCCGACCGAGATAGCAATCAGCCCCAGCATTTT. It translates to CASSQDRGPDRDSNQPQHF.

The chain recombines TRBV20-1 with TRBJ1-6; D remains unclear. CDR1 and CDR2 from the germline V gene are DFQATT and SNEGSKA (reference sequence). V was pared by 3 bases and J by 10 bases, with 19 bases between. This CDR3 region has 15 residues. The CDR3 reads CSASSPGNLHSPLHF. The CDR3, as DNA: TGCAGTGCTAGTTCCCCAGGCAACTTACACTCACCCCTCCACTTT.

This chain uses TRBV9 with TRBJ1-2, with D possibly TRBD1 on 6 matching bases. CDR1 and CDR2 from the germline V gene are SGDLS and YYNGEE. V shed 3 bases and J shed 4 bases, with 13 bases lying between them. The CDR3 runs to 14 residues. CDR3 region: CASSASTGSYGYTF. The CDR3 bases are TGTGCCAGCAGCGCCTCTACAGGGAGCTATGGCTACACCTTC.

V is TRBV24-1 and J is TRBJ2-3; a possible D gene is TRBD1 (7 bases). V was cut by 3 bases and J by 4 bases, with 22 bases left in between. Germline CDR1 and CDR2: KGHDR and SFDVKD. The CDR3 is 18 amino acids. For the CDR3, the DNA is TGTGCCACCAGTGATCCCGCATCGACAGGGAGGTTATCAGATACGCAGTATTTT. Protein: CATSDPASTGRLSDTQYF.

The gene calls are TRBV28 and TRBJ1-5; possible D gene TRBD1, 6 bases. This CDR3 contains 16 residues. Germline-derived CDR1 and CDR2 are MDHEN and SYDVKM. V lost 7 bases, J lost 3 bases, and 19 bases lay in between. The DNA for the CDR3 is TGTGCCAGCAAAGCCACAGGGACGGGGCTCAATCAGCCCCAGCATTTT. This gives the protein CASKATGTGLNQPQHF.

The rearrangement joins TRBV28 to TRBJ1-4; no firm D call. V dropped 3 bases and J dropped 2 bases, with 7 bases sitting between them. The CDR3 length is 14 residues. Germline loops: CDR1 MDHEN, CDR2 SYDVKM. The DNA for the CDR3 is TGTGCCAGCAGTTTGGGGAGGACTAATGAAAAACTGTTTTTT. As protein: CASSLGRTNEKLFF.